The clone carrying this T cell receptor beta chain has a handful of counts. Antigen specificity is unknown. This entry is derived from a study of T-cell memory formation after mild COVID-19. In the study overall: TCR clusters were mostly confined to one donor each.

The CDR3 contains 17 residues. The V gene end was trimmed by 2 bases and the J gene end by 5 bases; junction bases not matched to a gene: 9. Germline lookup yields CDR1 LGHNA and CDR2 YNFKEQ. TCR alpha and TCR beta cDNA libraries carrying sample barcodes and UMIs were produced by 5'RACE using constant-segment primers. Via MiXCR, TCRdb re-called the 5' RACE reads, giving one row per CDR3 protein. This table holds over 300,000 distinct CDR3 sequences, around a fifth found once. Overall study results and limits: Most CD4+ clones that shrank were in CM and EM, while CD8+ ones turned up in EMRA. Pre-infection memory contained some responding clones, which suggested that cross-reactive memory had joined.

The TCR comes from a man younger than 35 who had mild COVID-19 (a few samples of this study predate the infection). Cell type and time point are not known. This chain joins TRBV4-2 and TRBJ2-5; 12 bases match TRBD2. Sequences were obtained from PBMCs or a T cell subset sorted from them (not recorded which). The DNA for the CDR3 is TGTGCCAGCAGCCAAAGGCTAGCGGGGGGGCGGTTGGAGACCCAGTACTTC. Translation gives CASSQRLAGGRLETQYF.